This T cell receptor beta chain was recorded in a study of blood T cell repertoires in COVID-19. Study-level background: From the United States, Italy and Spain came samples of acute and convalescent COVID-19.

Those enrolled in Seattle joined during active infection and were followed longitudinally afterward. V was cut by 5 bases and J by 4 bases, with 9 bases left in between. CDR3 length: 13 amino acids. Assay used: immunoSEQ multiplex PCR; TCRdb lists only in-frame clones, some missing. The top ten clones hold 6.5% to 7.5% of a sample with 150,000 to 200,000 clones, around 82% of them seen once. The sequenced sample consisted of peripheral blood. This clonotype originated in an elderly man with COVID-19, enrolled during active disease. The chain has TRBV12-3 or TRBV12-4 and TRBJ1-5; D is unresolved. CDR3 loop: CASSAVSNQPQHF. CDR3 nucleotides: TGTGCCAGCAGTGCAGTTTCGAATCAGCCCCAGCATTTT.